Each of the 11 T cell receptor beta chains below was sequenced from the same sample in a study of blood T cell repertoires in COVID-19. The table came from immunoSEQ multiplex PCR; TCRdb's copy has only in-frame clones and leaves some out. Of about 340,000 clones in the sample, 80% to 90% are singletons; the top ten hold 4% to 5.5%. The specimen was PBMCs or T cells enriched from blood (not recorded which). All receptors come from a woman aged 40 to 49 with acute COVID-19.

This chain connects TRBV7-2 to TRBJ2-5, with 10 bases lining up with TRBD1. The V segment lost 2 bases and the J segment 0 bases; nucleotides outside the gene matches: 6. Germline V lookup: CDR1 SGHTA, CDR2 FQGNSA. The CDR3 runs to 17 residues. The CDR3 loop reads CASSLSRTGGYQETQYF. The CDR3 DNA reads as TGTGCCAGCAGCTTATCAAGGACAGGGGGTTACCAAGAGACCCAGTACTTC.

The chain recombines TRBV4-1 with TRBJ2-1; D possibly corresponds to TRBD1 (7 bases). From germline, CDR1 is MGHRA and CDR2 YSYEKL. CDR3 length: 14 residues. Trimming stripped 6 bases from V and 10 bases from J, with 19 bases between. Here the CDR3 reads CASSLYRGGGEQFF. The CDR3 coding sequence is TGCGCCAGCAGTCTATACAGGGGAGGAGGAGAGCAGTTCTTC.

V usage is TRBV6-6 and J usage is TRBJ2-1; TRBD2 might be the D (6 bases). This CDR3 comprises 16 residues. Germline V gene sequence: CDR1 MNHNY, CDR2 SVGAGI (reference sequence). The ends were cut back, 3 bases at V and 6 bases at J, with 18 bases in the middle. This chain's CDR3 is CASSYNTGLGTNEQFF. CDR3 nucleotide sequence: TGTGCCAGCAGTTATAATACGGGACTGGGAACCAATGAGCAGTTCTTC.

Comments on this clone: Distinct nucleotide sequences in the sample also encode this CDR3. This chain links TRBV7-3 with TRBJ1-6; TRBD1 is a possible D gene (5 bases). The CDR3 has 14 amino acids. V gave up 5 bases and J gave up 3 bases, with 8 bases separating them. Per the germline V gene, CDR1 is SGHTA and CDR2 is FQGTGA. This CDR3 is CASSRDSYNSPLHF. DNA for the CDR3: TGTGCCAGCAGCCGCGACAGCTATAATTCACCCCTCCACTTT.

CDR3: CASSLSRDQPQHF. In DNA form, the CDR3 reads TGTGCCAGCAGTTTATCGCGGGATCAGCCCCAGCATTTT. The chain links TRBV28 to TRBJ1-5; D remains ambiguous. V was shortened by 1 base and J by 5 bases, with 6 bases between the two germline ends. Germline V CDR1 and CDR2: MDHEN, SYDVKM. The CDR3 totals 13 residues.

The rearrangement joins TRBV4-3 to TRBJ2-5, with TRBD1 matching over 7 bases. CDR3 length equals 19 residues. V lost 0 bases to trimming and J lost 4 bases; unmatched junction nucleotides: 17. CDR1 and CDR2 (germline): LGHNA, YSLEER. CDR3 protein: CASSQDLTLTNRGRETQYF. The CDR3 nucleotides are TGCGCCAGCAGCCAAGATCTCACCTTAACTAACAGGGGACGAGAGACCCAGTACTTC.

The chain couples TRBV5-8 to TRBJ2-7, with D possibly matching TRBD2 (7 bases). V was cut by 5 bases and J by 1 base, with 16 bases left in between. The CDR3 is made up of 15 amino acids. In germline, CDR1 is SGHTS, CDR2 YDEGEE. CDR3 nucleotides: TGTGCCAGCAGATCGTGGGGAGGGGGATCCTACGAGCAGTACTTC. Translated, it gives CASRSWGGGSYEQYF.

This clone has just one count. The V call is TRBV7-8, the J call TRBJ2-5; TRBD2 agrees at 7 bases. Germline loops: CDR1 SGHVS, CDR2 FQNEAQ. The V gene end was trimmed by 1 base and the J gene end by 4 bases; junction bases not matched to a gene: 9. This CDR3 has 16 residues. The CDR3 loop reads CASSLGFNGGGETQYF. The CDR3 nucleotides read TGTGCCAGCAGCTTAGGATTTAATGGCGGGGGAGAGACCCAGTACTTC.

The chain has TRBV27 and TRBJ1-1; a weak D match, TRBD1 (6 bases). From germline, CDR1 is MNHEY and CDR2 SMNVEV (reference sequence). The CDR3 has 14 residues. The germline V and J ends were trimmed by 4 bases and 2 bases, with 11 bases remaining between them. The CDR3 protein is CASSSRTDNTEAFF. DNA of the CDR3: TGTGCCAGCAGTTCTAGGACAGACAACACTGAAGCTTTCTTT.

The gene calls are TRBV3-1 (or the pseudogene TRBV3-2) and TRBJ2-3, with 9 bases aligning to TRBD2. The CDR3 is made up of 15 amino acids. Trimming at V came to 1 base and at J to 8 bases, leaving 7 bases not matched to a gene. Germline CDR1 LGHDT, CDR2 YNNKEL (reference sequence). DNA for the CDR3: TGTGCCAGCAGCCAAGCAATAGCGGGGGAGGGTACGCAGTATTTT. It codes for CASSQAIAGEGTQYF.

The genes are TRBV6-6 and TRBJ2-7; D gene uncertain. This CDR3 is built from 12 residues. Trimming pared 6 bases from V and 0 bases from J, leaving 6 bases between. Germline V CDR1 and CDR2: MNHNY, SVGAGI (reference sequence). CDR3 coding DNA: TGTGCCAGCAGCAAGAGCTCCTACGAGCAGTACTTC. It yields the protein CASSKSSYEQYF.